This TCR beta chain was documented in a study of blood T cell repertoires in COVID-19 (dated by TCRdb to between 2020 and 2021). Background for the entire study: The collaborator samples originated in the United States, Italy and Spain and spanned the acute and convalescent phases of COVID-19. The material from the prospective study consisted of cDNA or gDNA derived from T cells, B-cell-depleted T cells, or PBMCs. Subjects who had been exposed to COVID-19, were actively infected with it, or had recovered from it provided the deeply sampled blood TCRbeta repertoires that made up the dataset. The repertoires were released in a freely available public database meant as a resource for research on the immune response to SARS-CoV-2. Samples were obtained from the ongoing ImmuneRACE study (first 160 participants) and from over 1,000 subjects provided by 6 global collaborators. A de-identified subject ID, COVID-19 status, age in years and sex were almost always included in the sample metadata. HLA class I and class II types, where available, came from metadata supplied by the sample provider rather than from assay-based typing.

For this clone: Its antigen is not yet known. Nothing much larger sits one base from this clone, and base qualities are not available.

Here V drops 5 bases and J drops 6 bases, and the junction holds 8 bases not matched to any gene. From cysteine to phenylalanine, the CDR3 is 16 amino acids long. Of all the DNA, just the CDR3 is kept, 48 bases in frame from base 1. CDR1 and CDR2 are drawn from the germline V gene (reference sequence): MNHEY, SMNVEV. General conclusions and limits of the study: Clinical and demographic metadata were provided uncurated, with the amount varying by source and participant.

Another Seattle source contributed samples from volunteer blood donors who had recovered from COVID-19. Collaborating institutions collected whole blood in K2EDTA tubes following their own protocols. For TCRbeta analysis, collaborators shipped samples in one of three forms: frozen whole blood, isolated PBMCs, or DNA extracted from either of those sample types. TCRbeta CDR3 regions were amplified from genomic DNA using the immunoSEQ Assay, a bias-controlled multiplex PCR. The published analysis was carried out like this. The number of nucleated cells in each sample was estimated by amplification of reference gene primers within the assay. Sequence reads were collapsed and filtered to measure the absolute abundance of every unique TCRbeta CDR3 rearrangement. Productive Simpson clonality was computed per sample as the square root of Simpson's diversity index over productive rearrangements. The immuneACCESS repertoire file appears here via TCRdb, limited to in-frame rearrangements. These files lack a portion of the clones; in checked studies, under half of the deficit traces to unresolved V genes, and the cause of the others is not known. The V and J calls and clone size were taken over from that table, and D and trimming were inferred from the DNA. Recorded for this sample are hundreds of thousands of clones; approximately 87% of them occurred a single time. Over 1.2% of the sample comes from the top ten.

This clonotype originated in a woman in her forties who had recovered from COVID-19. Sequencing was done on a sample of peripheral blood. This sequence uses TRBV27 and TRBJ2-2; 11 junctional bases match TRBD2. CDR3 region: CASSLLAGGLPGELFF. The sequenced DNA: TGTGCCAGCAGTCTATTAGCGGGGGGGCTCCCCGGGGAGCTGTTTTTT.